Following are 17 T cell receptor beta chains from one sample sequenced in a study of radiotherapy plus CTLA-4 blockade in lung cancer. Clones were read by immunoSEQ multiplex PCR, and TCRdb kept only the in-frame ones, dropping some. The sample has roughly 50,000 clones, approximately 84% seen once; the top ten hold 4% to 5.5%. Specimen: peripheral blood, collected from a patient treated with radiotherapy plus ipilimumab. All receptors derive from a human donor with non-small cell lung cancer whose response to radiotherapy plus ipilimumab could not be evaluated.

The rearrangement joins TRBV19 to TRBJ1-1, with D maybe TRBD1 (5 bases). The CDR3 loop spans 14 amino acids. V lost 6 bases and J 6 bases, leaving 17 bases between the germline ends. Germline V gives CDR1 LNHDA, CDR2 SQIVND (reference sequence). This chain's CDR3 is CASSDGRRAPEAFF. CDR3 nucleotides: TGTGCCAGTAGCGATGGGCGCAGGGCCCCTGAAGCTTTCTTT. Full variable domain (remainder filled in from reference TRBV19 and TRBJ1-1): DGGITQSPKYLFRKEGQNVTLSCEQNLNHDAMYWYRQDPGQGLRLIYYSQIVNDFQKGDIAEGYSVSREKKESFPLTVTSAQKNPTAFYLCASSDGRRAPEAFFGQGTRLTVV.

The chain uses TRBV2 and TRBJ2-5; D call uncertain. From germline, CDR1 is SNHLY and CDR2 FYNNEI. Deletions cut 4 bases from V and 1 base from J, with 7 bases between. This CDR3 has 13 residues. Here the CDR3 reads CASSGNSQETQYF. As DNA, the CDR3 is TGTGCCAGCAGTGGGAACAGCCAAGAGACCCAGTACTTC.

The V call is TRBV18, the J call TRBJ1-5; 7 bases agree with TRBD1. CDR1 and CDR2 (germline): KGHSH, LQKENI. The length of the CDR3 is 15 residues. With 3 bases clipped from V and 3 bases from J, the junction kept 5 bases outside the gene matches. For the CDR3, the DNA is TGTGCCAGCTCACCCGACAGGGCGGACAATCAGCCCCAGCATTTT. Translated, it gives CASSPDRADNQPQHF.

Here the CDR3 reads CASSRTDSNQPQHF. The DNA for the CDR3 is TGTGCCAGCAGTCGGACAGATAGCAATCAGCCCCAGCATTTT. This rearrangement joins TRBV6-6 to TRBJ1-5; a weak D match, TRBD1 (6 bases). Trimming stripped 5 bases from V and 0 bases from J, with 8 bases between. Germline CDR1 and CDR2: MNHNY and SVGAGI (reference sequence). The CDR3 has 14 amino acids.

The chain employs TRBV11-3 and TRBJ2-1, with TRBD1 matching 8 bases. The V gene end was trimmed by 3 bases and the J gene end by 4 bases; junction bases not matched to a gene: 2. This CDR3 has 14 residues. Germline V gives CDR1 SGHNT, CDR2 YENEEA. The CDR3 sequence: CASSFGQGYNEQFF. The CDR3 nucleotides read TGTGCCAGCAGCTTCGGACAGGGTTACAATGAGCAGTTCTTC.

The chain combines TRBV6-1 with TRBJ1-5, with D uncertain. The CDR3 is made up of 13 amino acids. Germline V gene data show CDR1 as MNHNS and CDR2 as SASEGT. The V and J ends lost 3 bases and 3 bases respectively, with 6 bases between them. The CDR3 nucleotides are TGTGCCAGCAGTGAGCAGGTCAATCAGCCCCAGCATTTT. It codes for CASSEQVNQPQHF.

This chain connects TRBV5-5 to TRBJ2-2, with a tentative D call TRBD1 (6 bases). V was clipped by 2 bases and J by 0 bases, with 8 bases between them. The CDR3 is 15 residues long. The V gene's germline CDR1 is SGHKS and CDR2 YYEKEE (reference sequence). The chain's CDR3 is CASSFGTTNTGELFF. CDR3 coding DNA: TGTGCCAGCAGCTTCGGGACAACGAACACCGGGGAGCTGTTTTTT.

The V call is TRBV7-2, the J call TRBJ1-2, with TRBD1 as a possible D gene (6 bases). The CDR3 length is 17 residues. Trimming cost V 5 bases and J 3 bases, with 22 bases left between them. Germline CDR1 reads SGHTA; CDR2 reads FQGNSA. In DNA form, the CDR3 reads TGTGCCAGCAGCCCGGCGCCTGACAGGTTGGGTCACTATGGCTACACCTTC. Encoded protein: CASSPAPDRLGHYGYTF.

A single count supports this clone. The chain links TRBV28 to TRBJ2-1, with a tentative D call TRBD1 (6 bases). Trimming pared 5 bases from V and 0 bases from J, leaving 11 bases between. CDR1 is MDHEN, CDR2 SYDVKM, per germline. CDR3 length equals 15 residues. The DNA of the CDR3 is TGTGCCAGCAGTGAAAACAGGGTCTCCTACAATGAGCAGTTCTTC. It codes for CASSENRVSYNEQFF.

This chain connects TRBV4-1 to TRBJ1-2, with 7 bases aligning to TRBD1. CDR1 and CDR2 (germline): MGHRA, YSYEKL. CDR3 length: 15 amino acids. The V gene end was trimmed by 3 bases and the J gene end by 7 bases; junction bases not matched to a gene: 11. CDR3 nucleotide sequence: TGCGCCAGCAGCCACCCCCTAGAGGGGGCGCGTGGCTACACCTTC. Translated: CASSHPLEGARGYTF.

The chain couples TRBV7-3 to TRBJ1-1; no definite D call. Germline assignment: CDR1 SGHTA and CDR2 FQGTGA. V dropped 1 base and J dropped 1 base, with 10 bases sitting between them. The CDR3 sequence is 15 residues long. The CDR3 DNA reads TGTGCCAGCAGCTTAAGGGGAGGGTCGAACACTGAAGCTTTCTTT. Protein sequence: CASSLRGGSNTEAFF.

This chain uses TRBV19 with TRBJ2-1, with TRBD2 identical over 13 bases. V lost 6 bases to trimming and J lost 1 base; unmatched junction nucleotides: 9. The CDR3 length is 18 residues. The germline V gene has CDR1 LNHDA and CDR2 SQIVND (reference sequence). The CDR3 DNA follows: TGTGCCAGTAGGCGGACTAGCGGGAGTTCTTTGTCCTACAATGAGCAGTTCTTC. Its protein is CASRRTSGSSLSYNEQFF. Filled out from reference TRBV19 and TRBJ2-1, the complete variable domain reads DGGITQSPKYLFRKEGQNVTLSCEQNLNHDAMYWYRQDPGQGLRLIYYSQIVNDFQKGDIAEGYSVSREKKESFPLTVTSAQKNPTAFYLCASRRTSGSSLSYNEQFFGPGTRLTVL.

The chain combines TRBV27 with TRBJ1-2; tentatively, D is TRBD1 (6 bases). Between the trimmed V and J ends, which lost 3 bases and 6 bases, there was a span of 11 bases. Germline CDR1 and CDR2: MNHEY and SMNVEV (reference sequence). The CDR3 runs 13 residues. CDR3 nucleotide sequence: TGTGCCAGCAGTTTTGGCAGGGGAAATGGCTACACCTTC. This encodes CASSFGRGNGYTF.

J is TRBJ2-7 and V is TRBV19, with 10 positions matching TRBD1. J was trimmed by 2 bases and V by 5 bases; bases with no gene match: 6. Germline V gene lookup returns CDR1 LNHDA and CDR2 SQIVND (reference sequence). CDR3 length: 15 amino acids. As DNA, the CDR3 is TGTGCCAGTAGTCTAAGAGGACAGGGGGCCTACGAGCAGTACTTC. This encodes CASSLRGQGAYEQYF. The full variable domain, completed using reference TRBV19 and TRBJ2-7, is DGGITQSPKYLFRKEGQNVTLSCEQNLNHDAMYWYRQDPGQGLRLIYYSQIVNDFQKGDIAEGYSVSREKKESFPLTVTSAQKNPTAFYLCASSLRGQGAYEQYFGPGTRLTVT.

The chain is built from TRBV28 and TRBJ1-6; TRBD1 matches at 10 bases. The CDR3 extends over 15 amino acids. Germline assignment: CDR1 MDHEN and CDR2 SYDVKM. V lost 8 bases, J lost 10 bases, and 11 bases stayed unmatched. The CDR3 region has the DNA TGTGCCAGCGATCTGGGGGGGACAGGGGTATCACCCCTCCACTTT. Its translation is CASDLGGTGVSPLHF.

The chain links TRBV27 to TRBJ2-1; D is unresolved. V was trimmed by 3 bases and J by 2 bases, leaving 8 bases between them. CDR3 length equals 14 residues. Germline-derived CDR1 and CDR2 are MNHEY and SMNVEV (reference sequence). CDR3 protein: CASSLGSPYNEQFF. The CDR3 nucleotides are TGTGCCAGCAGTTTGGGCAGCCCCTACAATGAGCAGTTCTTC.

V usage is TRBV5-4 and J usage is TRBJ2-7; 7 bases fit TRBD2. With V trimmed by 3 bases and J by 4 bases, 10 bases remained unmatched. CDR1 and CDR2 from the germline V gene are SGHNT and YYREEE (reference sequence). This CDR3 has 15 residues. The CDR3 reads CASSSAAGARYEQYF. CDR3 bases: TGTGCCAGCAGCTCCGCCGCGGGAGCTAGGTACGAGCAGTACTTC.